The rows below give T cell receptor beta chains drawn from one sample of a study of T cell changes during pregnancy in multiple sclerosis. Clones were read by immunoSEQ multiplex PCR, and TCRdb kept only the in-frame ones, dropping some. This table holds more than 85,000 clones, 94% found once. The starting material was peripheral blood, obtained before pregnancy. All receptors derive from a female donor with multiple sclerosis, enrolled in a pregnancy study. Both conserved end residues are part of each CDR3. D genes are given only for firm matches. The size entry is marked missing in some rows and otherwise reads once, few, many or a size class.

v_gene: TRBV7-3
abundance: once
d_gene: TRBD1
j_gene: TRBJ2-7
CDR3nt: TGTGCCAGCAGCCGGGCCCTGACAGGGTACCACGAGCAGTACTTC
CDR3aa: CASSRALTGYHEQYF

v_gene: TRBV15
abundance: once
d_gene: TRBD1
j_gene: TRBJ2-2
CDR3nt: TGTGCCAGCAGGACAGGGGGCGGGACCGGGGAGCTGTTTTTT
CDR3aa: CASRTGGGTGELFF

v_gene: TRBV7-9
abundance: NA
d_gene: TRBD1
j_gene: TRBJ2-3
CDR3nt: TGTGCCAGCAGTTACAGGGGGCAGGGCACAGATACGCAGTATTTT
CDR3aa: CASSYRGQGTDTQYF

v_gene: TRBV4-2
abundance: NA
d_gene: NA
j_gene: TRBJ2-4
CDR3nt: TGTGCCAGCAGCCAAGATTCGGACTCCAAAAACATTCAGTACTTC
CDR3aa: CASSQDSDSKNIQYF

v_gene: TRBV5-1
abundance: NA
d_gene: TRBD2
j_gene: TRBJ2-1
CDR3nt: TGCGCCAGCAGCTTGGCCTTAGCGGGAGGGCCTAGTAATGAGCAGTTCTTC
CDR3aa: CASSLALAGGPSNEQFF

v_gene: TRBV28
abundance: NA
d_gene: TRBD2
j_gene: TRBJ2-7
CDR3nt: TGTGCCAGCAGTTTTCCCGACTCTAGCGGGTTTTACTACGAGCAGTACTTC
CDR3aa: CASSFPDSSGFYYEQYF

v_gene: TRBV27
abundance: NA
d_gene: NA
j_gene: TRBJ2-7
CDR3nt: TGTGCCAGCAGTACAGGGTACGGCAGCGACGAGCAGTACTTC
CDR3aa: CASSTGYGSDEQYF

v_gene: TRBV19
abundance: NA
d_gene: NA
j_gene: TRBJ1-1
CDR3nt: TGTGCCAGTACCAACCAGCGGGGGGGCAAGGCTGAAGCTTTCTTT
CDR3aa: CASTNQRGGKAEAFF

v_gene: TRBV4-1
abundance: NA
d_gene: TRBD1
j_gene: TRBJ2-7
CDR3nt: TGCGCCAGCAGCCAAGTAACGACAGGGCCCTACGAGCAGTACTTC
CDR3aa: CASSQVTTGPYEQYF

v_gene: TRBV6-6
abundance: NA
d_gene: TRBD2
j_gene: TRBJ2-1
CDR3nt: TGTGCCAGCAGTTGGGGACTAGCGGGAAGCAATGAGCAGTTCTTC
CDR3aa: CASSWGLAGSNEQFF

v_gene: TRBV7-8
abundance: NA
d_gene: NA
j_gene: TRBJ1-4
CDR3nt: TGTGCCAGCAGCGTGACAGGTGAAAAACTGTTTTTT
CDR3aa: CASSVTGEKLFF

v_gene: TRBV4-1
abundance: NA
d_gene: NA
j_gene: TRBJ2-1
CDR3nt: TGCGCCAGCAGCCGTGTAGCGGAGGCCTACAATGAGCAGTTCTTC
CDR3aa: CASSRVAEAYNEQFF

v_gene: TRBV30
abundance: NA
d_gene: NA
j_gene: TRBJ1-2
CDR3nt: TGTGCCTGGAACCGAGGCGTCTATGGCTACACCTTC
CDR3aa: CAWNRGVYGYTF

v_gene: TRBV5-1
abundance: few
d_gene: TRBD1
j_gene: TRBJ1-2
CDR3nt: TGCGCCAGCAGCTTGGCCGTGGCAGGGGGATATGGCTACACCTTC
CDR3aa: CASSLAVAGGYGYTF

v_gene: TRBV9
abundance: NA
d_gene: TRBD2
j_gene: TRBJ2-7
CDR3nt: TGTGCCAGCAGCGTATCAGCGGGAAGGTACGAGCAGTACTTC
CDR3aa: CASSVSAGRYEQYF

v_gene: TRBV7-9
abundance: NA
d_gene: TRBD1
j_gene: TRBJ1-2
CDR3nt: TGTGCCAGCAGCACCCGGGACAGGGGTTGGTATGGCTACACCTTC
CDR3aa: CASSTRDRGWYGYTF

v_gene: TRBV5-6
abundance: NA
d_gene: TRBD2
j_gene: TRBJ2-1
CDR3nt: TGTGCCAGCAGTACTAGCGGGACTTACAATGAGCAGTTCTTC
CDR3aa: CASSTSGTYNEQFF

v_gene: TRBV5-1
abundance: NA
d_gene: TRBD1
j_gene: TRBJ1-2
CDR3nt: TGCGCCAGCAGCTTGGCCGGCAGGGGGCCGGGAGGATATGGCTACACCTTC
CDR3aa: CASSLAGRGPGGYGYTF

v_gene: TRBV2
abundance: NA
d_gene: NA
j_gene: TRBJ1-1
CDR3nt: TGTGCCAGCAGTAACGACAGGGAAGCTTTCTTT
CDR3aa: CASSNDREAFF

v_gene: TRBV5-1
abundance: NA
d_gene: TRBD1
j_gene: TRBJ1-4
CDR3nt: TGCGCCAGCAGCTGGGGACAGTTTGCAACTAATGAAAAACTGTTTTTT
CDR3aa: CASSWGQFATNEKLFF

v_gene: TRBV6-4
abundance: NA
d_gene: TRBD2
j_gene: TRBJ2-1
CDR3nt: TGTGCCAGCAGTGACTATAGCGGGGCCCGGCAGTTCTTC
CDR3aa: CASSDYSGARQFF

v_gene: TRBV4-1
abundance: once
d_gene: NA
j_gene: TRBJ2-4
CDR3nt: TGCGCCAGCAGCCACATCGGCCGAGAGGCGGCCAAAAACATTCAGTACTTC
CDR3aa: CASSHIGREAAKNIQYF

v_gene: TRBV7-9
abundance: NA
d_gene: NA
j_gene: TRBJ1-1
CDR3nt: TGTGCCAGCAGCTTAGACGGGATGGGCACTGAAGCTTTCTTT
CDR3aa: CASSLDGMGTEAFF

v_gene: TRBV6-6
abundance: NA
d_gene: NA
j_gene: TRBJ2-4
CDR3nt: TGTGTAAGGTATGGGGGGGCGGCCAAAAACATTCAGTACTTC
CDR3aa: CVRYGGAAKNIQYF

v_gene: TRBV6-5
abundance: NA
d_gene: TRBD2
j_gene: TRBJ2-3
CDR3nt: TGTGCCAGCAGTTACAATGGACTAGGAGAGAATACGCAGTATTTT
CDR3aa: CASSYNGLGENTQYF

v_gene: TRBV7-9
abundance: NA
d_gene: TRBD1
j_gene: TRBJ2-7
CDR3nt: TGTGCCAGCACCGACACAGGGGTGGGAGAGCAGTACTTC
CDR3aa: CASTDTGVGEQYF

v_gene: TRBV5-4
abundance: NA
d_gene: NA
j_gene: TRBJ1-2
CDR3nt: TGTGCCAGCAGCTTGGCCGGGACAAACGGCTACACCTTC
CDR3aa: CASSLAGTNGYTF

v_gene: TRBV5-1
abundance: NA
d_gene: NA
j_gene: TRBJ1-2
CDR3nt: TGCGCCAGCAGCCACTATCAGGGAAGGAGCGATGGCTACACCTTC
CDR3aa: CASSHYQGRSDGYTF

v_gene: TRBV5-1
abundance: NA
d_gene: NA
j_gene: TRBJ2-3
CDR3nt: TGCGCCAGCAGCCTGGATGTAGCGGCAGCCCAACGAGGATGGGATACGCAGTATTTT
CDR3aa: CASSLDVAAAQRGWDTQYF

v_gene: TRBV5-1
abundance: NA
d_gene: NA
j_gene: TRBJ2-3
CDR3nt: TGCGCCAGCAGCTTGGATAGTGTGTCCACAGATACGCAGTATTTT
CDR3aa: CASSLDSVSTDTQYF

v_gene: TRBV6-1
abundance: NA
d_gene: NA
j_gene: TRBJ2-7
CDR3nt: TGTGCCAGCAGTGAGACAGCTTACGAGCAGTACTTC
CDR3aa: CASSETAYEQYF

v_gene: TRBV4-1
abundance: NA
d_gene: NA
j_gene: TRBJ1-2
CDR3nt: TGCGCCAGCAGCGAAGGACAGCTAACTAACTATGGCTACACCTTC
CDR3aa: CASSEGQLTNYGYTF

v_gene: TRBV27
abundance: NA
d_gene: NA
j_gene: TRBJ1-1
CDR3nt: TGTGCCAGCAGTCCGGGAACCGGGACATACACTGAAGCTTTCTTT
CDR3aa: CASSPGTGTYTEAFF

v_gene: TRBV29-1
abundance: NA
d_gene: NA
j_gene: TRBJ2-1
CDR3nt: TGCAGCGTCCCGGGACTTTCCTACAATGAGCAGTTCTTC
CDR3aa: CSVPGLSYNEQFF

v_gene: TRBV5-1
abundance: NA
d_gene: TRBD2
j_gene: TRBJ2-3
CDR3nt: TGCGCCAGCAGCTTGGGACTAGCGGGAGGGCCTGGTGGCACAGATACGCAGTATTTT
CDR3aa: CASSLGLAGGPGGTDTQYF

v_gene: TRBV19
abundance: NA
d_gene: NA
j_gene: TRBJ2-2
CDR3nt: TGTGCCAGTAGTATACTTCATAGCACCGGGGAGCTGTTTTTT
CDR3aa: CASSILHSTGELFF

v_gene: TRBV7-9
abundance: NA
d_gene: TRBD1
j_gene: TRBJ2-4
CDR3nt: TGTGCCAGCAGCTCAATGACACAGGGGGGCAACATTCAGTACTTC
CDR3aa: CASSSMTQGGNIQYF

v_gene: TRBV5-1
abundance: NA
d_gene: TRBD2
j_gene: TRBJ2-7
CDR3nt: TGCGCCAGCAGCACCTTAGCGGGGGTGAGGGAGCAGTACTTC
CDR3aa: CASSTLAGVREQYF

v_gene: TRBV27
abundance: NA
d_gene: TRBD2
j_gene: TRBJ2-3
CDR3nt: TGTGCCAGCAGCTCCCGGCTAGCGGTAAACACAGATACGCAGTATTTT
CDR3aa: CASSSRLAVNTDTQYF

v_gene: TRBV29-1
abundance: NA
d_gene: NA
j_gene: TRBJ2-1
CDR3nt: TGCAGCGTTGAAGGGTATGAGGGTAGCTCCTACAATGAGCAGTTCTTC
CDR3aa: CSVEGYEGSSYNEQFF

v_gene: TRBV13
abundance: NA
d_gene: NA
j_gene: TRBJ2-2
CDR3nt: TGTGCCAGCAGCTTAGCTAGCGCGAACACCGGGGAGCTGTTTTTT
CDR3aa: CASSLASANTGELFF

v_gene: TRBV6-1
abundance: NA
d_gene: NA
j_gene: TRBJ1-3
CDR3nt: TGTGCCAGCGAGGAGGCGTTTGGAAACACCATATATTTT
CDR3aa: CASEEAFGNTIYF

v_gene: TRBV5-1
abundance: NA
d_gene: NA
j_gene: TRBJ2-7
CDR3nt: TGCGCCAGCAGCTTCGGGCTAGCGTACCTCTACGAGCAGTACTTC
CDR3aa: CASSFGLAYLYEQYF

v_gene: TRBV6-1
abundance: NA
d_gene: NA
j_gene: TRBJ2-3
CDR3nt: TGTGCCAGCATGAGTCAGCGGACGCAGTATTTT
CDR3aa: CASMSQRTQYF

v_gene: TRBV11-2
abundance: NA
d_gene: TRBD1
j_gene: TRBJ2-1
CDR3nt: TGTGCCAGCAGCGGACAGGGGGTATTCTATGAGCAGTTCTTC
CDR3aa: CASSGQGVFYEQFF

v_gene: TRBV18
abundance: NA
d_gene: TRBD1
j_gene: TRBJ2-1
CDR3nt: TGTGCCAGCTCACCACATATGCTGGACAGGGGCAGAGGGAATGAGCAGTTCTTC
CDR3aa: CASSPHMLDRGRGNEQFF

v_gene: TRBV5-1
abundance: NA
d_gene: NA
j_gene: TRBJ2-2
CDR3nt: TGCGCCAGCAGCTTGGCGTTACTGAACACCGGGGAGCTGTTTTTT
CDR3aa: CASSLALLNTGELFF

v_gene: TRBV5-4
abundance: NA
d_gene: TRBD2
j_gene: TRBJ2-1
CDR3nt: TGTGCCAGCAGCCGGACTAGCGGCATCAATGAGCAGTTCTTC
CDR3aa: CASSRTSGINEQFF

v_gene: TRBV19
abundance: NA
d_gene: NA
j_gene: TRBJ2-7
CDR3nt: TGTGCCAGTAGTAGCCGCGGGGTGTTCTACGAGCAGTACTTC
CDR3aa: CASSSRGVFYEQYF

v_gene: TRBV7-9
abundance: NA
d_gene: TRBD1
j_gene: TRBJ2-2
CDR3nt: TGTGCCAGCAGCCATCCGGGACAGGGGGCAACTGGGAACACCGGGGAGCTGTTTTTT
CDR3aa: CASSHPGQGATGNTGELFF

v_gene: TRBV7-9
abundance: NA
d_gene: TRBD1
j_gene: TRBJ1-2
CDR3nt: TGTGCCAGCAGCCCGACAGGGGCCGGTGGCTACACCTTC
CDR3aa: CASSPTGAGGYTF

v_gene: TRBV30
abundance: NA
d_gene: NA
j_gene: TRBJ1-4
CDR3nt: TGTGCCTTGGACATCTCTAATGAAAAACTGTTTTTT
CDR3aa: CALDISNEKLFF

v_gene: TRBV4-1
abundance: once
d_gene: NA
j_gene: TRBJ2-5
CDR3nt: TGCGCCAGCAGCGCGGCGACCTTCCAAGAGACCCAGTACTTC
CDR3aa: CASSAATFQETQYF

v_gene: TRBV13
abundance: once
d_gene: NA
j_gene: TRBJ2-7
CDR3nt: TGTGCCAGCAGCCCCGCGGACAAGGCCTACGAGCAGTACTTC
CDR3aa: CASSPADKAYEQYF